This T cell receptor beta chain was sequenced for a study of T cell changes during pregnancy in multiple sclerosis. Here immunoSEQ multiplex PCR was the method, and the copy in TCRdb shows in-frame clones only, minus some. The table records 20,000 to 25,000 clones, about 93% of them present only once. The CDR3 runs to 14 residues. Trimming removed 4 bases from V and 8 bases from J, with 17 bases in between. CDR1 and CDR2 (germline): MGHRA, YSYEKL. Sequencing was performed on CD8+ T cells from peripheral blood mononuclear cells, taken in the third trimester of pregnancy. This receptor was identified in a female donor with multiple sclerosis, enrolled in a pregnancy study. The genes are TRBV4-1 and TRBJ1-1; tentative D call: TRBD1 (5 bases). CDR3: CASSLAGTPPEAFF. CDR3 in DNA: TGCGCCAGCAGCCTGGCGGGGACCCCGCCAGAAGCTTTCTTT.